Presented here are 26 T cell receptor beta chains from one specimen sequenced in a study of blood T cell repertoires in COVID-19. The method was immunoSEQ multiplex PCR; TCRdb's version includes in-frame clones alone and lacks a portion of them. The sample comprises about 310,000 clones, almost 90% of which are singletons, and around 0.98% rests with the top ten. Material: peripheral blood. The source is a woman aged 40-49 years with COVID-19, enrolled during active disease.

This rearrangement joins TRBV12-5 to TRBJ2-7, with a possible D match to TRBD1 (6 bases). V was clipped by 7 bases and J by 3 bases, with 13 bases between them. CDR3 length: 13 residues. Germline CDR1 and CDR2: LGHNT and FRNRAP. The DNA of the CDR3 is TGTGCTAGTGCTACAGGGCTCGGCTACGAGCAGTACTTC. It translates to CASATGLGYEQYF.

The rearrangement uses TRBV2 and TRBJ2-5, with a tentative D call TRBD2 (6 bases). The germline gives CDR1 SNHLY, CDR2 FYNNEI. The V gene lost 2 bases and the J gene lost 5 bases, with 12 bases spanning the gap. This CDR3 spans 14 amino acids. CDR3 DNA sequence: TGTGCCAGCAGTGAACAGGGAGGTTGGGAGACCCAGTACTTC. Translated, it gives CASSEQGGWETQYF.

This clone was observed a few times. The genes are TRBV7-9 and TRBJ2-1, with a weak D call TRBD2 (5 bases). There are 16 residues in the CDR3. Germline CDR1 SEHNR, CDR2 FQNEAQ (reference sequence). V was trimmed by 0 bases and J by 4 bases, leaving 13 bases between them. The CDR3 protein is CASSLAKGLPYNEQFF. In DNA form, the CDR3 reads TGTGCCAGCAGCTTAGCAAAAGGACTTCCTTACAATGAGCAGTTCTTC.

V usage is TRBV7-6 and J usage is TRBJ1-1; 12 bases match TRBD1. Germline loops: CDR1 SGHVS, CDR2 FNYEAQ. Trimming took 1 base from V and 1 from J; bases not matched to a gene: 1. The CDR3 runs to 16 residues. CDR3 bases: TGTGCCAGCAGCTTAGGGGGACAGGGGGCGAACACTGAAGCTTTCTTT. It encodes CASSLGGQGANTEAFF.

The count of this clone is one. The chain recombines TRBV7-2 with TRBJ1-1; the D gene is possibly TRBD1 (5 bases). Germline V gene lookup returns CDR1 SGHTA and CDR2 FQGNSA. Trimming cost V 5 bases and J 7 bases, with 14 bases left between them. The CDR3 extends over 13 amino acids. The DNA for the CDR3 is TGTGCCAGCAGCCAACCTATGGGACTTGAAGCTTTCTTT. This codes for CASSQPMGLEAFF.

The CDR3 region is CASSRGTETNYGYTF. Written as DNA, the CDR3 is TGTGCCAGCAGTAGAGGGACAGAGACTAACTATGGCTACACCTTC. This chain joins TRBV6-5 and TRBJ1-2, with 7 positions matching TRBD1. Germline V gene lookup returns CDR1 MNHEY and CDR2 SVGAGI. V dropped 5 bases and J dropped 0; count of bases not matched to a gene: 6. This CDR3 region has 15 residues.

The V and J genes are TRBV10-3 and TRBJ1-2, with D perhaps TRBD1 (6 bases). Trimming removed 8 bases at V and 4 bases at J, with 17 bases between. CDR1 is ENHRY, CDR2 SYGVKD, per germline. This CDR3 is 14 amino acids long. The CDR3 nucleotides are TGTGCCATCGATTCCGGGGGGGCAGGCTATGGCTACACCTTC. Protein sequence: CAIDSGGAGYGYTF.

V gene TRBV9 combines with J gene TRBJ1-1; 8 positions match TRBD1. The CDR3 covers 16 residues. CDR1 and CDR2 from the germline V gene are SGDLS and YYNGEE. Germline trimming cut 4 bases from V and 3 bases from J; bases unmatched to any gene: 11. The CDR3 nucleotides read TGTGCCAGCAGCAAGACAGGGGCTGCGGGGCACACTGAAGCTTTCTTT. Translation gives CASSKTGAAGHTEAFF.

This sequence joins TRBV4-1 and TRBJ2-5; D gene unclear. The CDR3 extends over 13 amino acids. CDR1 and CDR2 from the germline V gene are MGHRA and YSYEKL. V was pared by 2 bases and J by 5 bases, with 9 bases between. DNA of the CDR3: TGCGCCAGCAGCCAATGGGTGGAGGAGACCCAGTACTTC. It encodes CASSQWVEETQYF.

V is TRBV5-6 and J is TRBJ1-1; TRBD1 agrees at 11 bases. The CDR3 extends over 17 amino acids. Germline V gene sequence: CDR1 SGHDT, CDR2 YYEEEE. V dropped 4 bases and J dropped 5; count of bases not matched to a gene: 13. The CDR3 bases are TGTGCCAGCAGCATAGGACAGGGGGCGCGTGAGGGGACTGAAGCTTTCTTT. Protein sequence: CASSIGQGAREGTEAFF.

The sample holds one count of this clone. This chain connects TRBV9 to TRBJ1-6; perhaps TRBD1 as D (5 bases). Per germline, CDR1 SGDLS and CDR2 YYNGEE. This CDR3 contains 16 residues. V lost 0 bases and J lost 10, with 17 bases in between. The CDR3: CASSVEGGGGGSPLHF. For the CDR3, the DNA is TGTGCCAGCAGCGTAGAAGGTGGGGGGGGTGGATCACCCCTCCACTTT. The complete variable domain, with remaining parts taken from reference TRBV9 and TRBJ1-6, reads DSGVTQTPKHLITATGQRVTLRCSPRSGDLSVYWYQQSLDQGLQFLIQYYNGEERAKGNILERFSAQQFPDLHSELNLSSLELGDSALYFCASSVEGGGGGSPLHFGNGTRLTVT.

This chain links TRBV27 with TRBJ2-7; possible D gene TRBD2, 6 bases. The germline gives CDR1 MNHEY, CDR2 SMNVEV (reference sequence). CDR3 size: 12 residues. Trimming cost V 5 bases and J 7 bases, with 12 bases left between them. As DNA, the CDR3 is TGTGCCAGCAGTCATACTAGCAAGGAGCAGTACTTC. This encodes CASSHTSKEQYF.

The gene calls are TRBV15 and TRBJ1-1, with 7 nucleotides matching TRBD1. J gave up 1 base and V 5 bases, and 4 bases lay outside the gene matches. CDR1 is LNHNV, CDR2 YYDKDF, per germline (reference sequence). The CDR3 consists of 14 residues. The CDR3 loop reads CATSGYRGNTEAFF. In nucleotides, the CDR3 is TGTGCCACCAGCGGATACAGGGGGAACACTGAAGCTTTCTTT.

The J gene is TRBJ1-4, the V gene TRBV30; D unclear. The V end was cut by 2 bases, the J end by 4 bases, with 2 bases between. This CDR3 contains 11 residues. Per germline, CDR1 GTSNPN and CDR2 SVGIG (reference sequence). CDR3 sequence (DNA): TGTGCCTGGAGTCGTAATGAAAAACTGTTTTTT. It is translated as CAWSRNEKLFF.

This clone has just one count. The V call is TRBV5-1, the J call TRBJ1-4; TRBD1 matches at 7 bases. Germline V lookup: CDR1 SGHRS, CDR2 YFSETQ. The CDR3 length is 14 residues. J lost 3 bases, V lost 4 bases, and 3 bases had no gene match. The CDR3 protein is CASSVGQSNEKLFF. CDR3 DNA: TGCGCCAGCAGCGTGGGACAGTCTAATGAAAAACTGTTTTTT.

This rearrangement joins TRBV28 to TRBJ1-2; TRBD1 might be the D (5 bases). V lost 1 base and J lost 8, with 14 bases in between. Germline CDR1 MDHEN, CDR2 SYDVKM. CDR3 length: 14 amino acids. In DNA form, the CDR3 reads TGTGCCAGCAGTTTATCGGGCGGGGCTTTCGGCTACACCTTC. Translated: CASSLSGGAFGYTF.

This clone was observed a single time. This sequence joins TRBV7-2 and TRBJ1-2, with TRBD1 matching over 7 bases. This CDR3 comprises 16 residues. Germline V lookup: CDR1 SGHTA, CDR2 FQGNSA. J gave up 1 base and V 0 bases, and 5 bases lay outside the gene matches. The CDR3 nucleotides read TGTGCCAGCAGCTTAGCCATTGACAGGGATAACTATGGCTACACCTTC. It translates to CASSLAIDRDNYGYTF.

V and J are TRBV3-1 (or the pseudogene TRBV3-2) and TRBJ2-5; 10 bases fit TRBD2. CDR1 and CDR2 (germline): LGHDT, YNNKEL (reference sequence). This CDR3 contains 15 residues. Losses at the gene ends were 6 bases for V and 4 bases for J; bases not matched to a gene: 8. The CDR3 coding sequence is TGTGCCAGCAGTTACAGCGGGGGGGGACCAGAGACCCAGTACTTC. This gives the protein CASSYSGGGPETQYF.

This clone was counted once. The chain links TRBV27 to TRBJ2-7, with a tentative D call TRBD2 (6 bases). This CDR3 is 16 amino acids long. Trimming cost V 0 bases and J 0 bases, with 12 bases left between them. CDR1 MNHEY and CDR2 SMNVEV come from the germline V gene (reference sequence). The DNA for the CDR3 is TGTGCCAGCAGTTTATCCCTAGCGTTAAGCTCCTACGAGCAGTACTTC. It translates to CASSLSLALSSYEQYF.

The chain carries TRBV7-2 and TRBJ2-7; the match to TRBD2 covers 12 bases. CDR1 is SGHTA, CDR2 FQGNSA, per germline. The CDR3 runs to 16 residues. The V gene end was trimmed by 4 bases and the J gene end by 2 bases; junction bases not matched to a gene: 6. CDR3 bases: TGTGCCAGCAGCTCTCATAGACTAGCGGGGGCCTACGAGCAGTACTTC. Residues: CASSSHRLAGAYEQYF. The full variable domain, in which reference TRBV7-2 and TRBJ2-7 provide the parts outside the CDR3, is GAGVSQSPSNKVTEKGKDVELRCDPISGHTALYWYRQSLGQGLEFLIYFQGNSAPDKSGLPSDRFSAERTGGSVSTLTIQRTQQEDSAVYLCASSSHRLAGAYEQYFGPGTRLTVT.

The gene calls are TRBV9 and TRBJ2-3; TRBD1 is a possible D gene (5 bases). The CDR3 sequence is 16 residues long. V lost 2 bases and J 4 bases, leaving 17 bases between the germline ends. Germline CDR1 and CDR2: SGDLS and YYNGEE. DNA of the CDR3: TGTGCCAGCAGCGTTGGGGCGATCCCCGCCCCAGATACGCAGTATTTT. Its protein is CASSVGAIPAPDTQYF.

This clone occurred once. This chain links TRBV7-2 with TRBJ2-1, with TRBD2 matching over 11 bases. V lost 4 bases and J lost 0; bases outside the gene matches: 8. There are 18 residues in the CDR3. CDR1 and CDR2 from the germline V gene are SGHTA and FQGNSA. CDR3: CASSSSPTSGSSYNEQFF. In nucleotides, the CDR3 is TGTGCCAGCAGCTCCTCCCCCACTAGCGGGAGCTCCTACAATGAGCAGTTCTTC.

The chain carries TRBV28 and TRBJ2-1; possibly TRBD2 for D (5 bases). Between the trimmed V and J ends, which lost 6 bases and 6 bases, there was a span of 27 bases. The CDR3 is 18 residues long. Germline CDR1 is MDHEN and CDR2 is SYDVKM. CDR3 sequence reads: CASSTYLIDLEGLNEQFF. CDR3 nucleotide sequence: TGTGCCAGCAGCACATACCTTATTGATCTAGAGGGTCTCAATGAGCAGTTCTTC.

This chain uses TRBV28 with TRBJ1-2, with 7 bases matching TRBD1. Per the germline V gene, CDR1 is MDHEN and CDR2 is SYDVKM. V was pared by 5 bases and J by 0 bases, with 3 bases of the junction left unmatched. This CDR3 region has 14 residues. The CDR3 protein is CASSGTDTNYGYTF. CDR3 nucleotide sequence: TGTGCCAGCAGTGGGACAGATACTAACTATGGCTACACCTTC.

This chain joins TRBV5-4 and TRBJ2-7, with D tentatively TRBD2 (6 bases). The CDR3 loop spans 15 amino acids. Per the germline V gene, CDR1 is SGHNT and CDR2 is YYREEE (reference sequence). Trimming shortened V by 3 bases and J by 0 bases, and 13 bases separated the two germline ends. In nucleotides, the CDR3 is TGTGCCAGCAGCTCGACGGGACTCAGCTCCTACGAGCAGTACTTC. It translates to CASSSTGLSSYEQYF.

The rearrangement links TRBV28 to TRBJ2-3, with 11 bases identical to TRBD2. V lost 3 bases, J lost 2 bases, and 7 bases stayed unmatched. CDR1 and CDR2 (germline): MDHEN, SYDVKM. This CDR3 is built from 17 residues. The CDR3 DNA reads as TGTGCCAGCAGTTTCCTTTCTAGCGGGAGGTCCACAGATACGCAGTATTTT. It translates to CASSFLSSGRSTDTQYF.